This T cell receptor beta chain was found in a study of early T cells in non-severe SARS-CoV-2 infection. On the study more broadly: Unsorted whole blood bulk RNA was sequenced, with unpaired chains.

Individually, cDNA molecules had unique molecular identifiers attached to them. Via MiXCR, TCRdb re-called the 5' RACE reads, giving one row per CDR3 protein. The sample has almost 45,000 distinct CDR3 sequences; roughly 6% are singletons. General study results and limits: CD4 and private specificities were missed by VDJdb matching, which favored anti-spike CD8 responses.

This clonotype was seen just once. The antigen is not known. The germline V and J ends were trimmed by 7 bases and 9 bases, with 16 bases remaining between them. This CDR3 comprises 13 residues. Germline V gene sequence: CDR1 ENHRY, CDR2 SYGVKD. The chain joins TRBV10-3 to TRBJ2-1, with D hard to call. The source material was whole blood. The sequence was obtained from an adult who was a healthcare worker with PCR-confirmed SARS-CoV-2 infection or an uninfected control (not recorded which). CDR3 in DNA: TGTGCCATCACCAACGCGGTTAGTACTGAGCAGTTCTTC. This encodes CAITNAVSTEQFF.